This paragraph reports one TCR beta chain. The antigen is undetermined. This CDR3 comprises 17 residues. The J segment lost 6 bases and the V segment lost 0 bases, leaving 8 bases of the junction unmatched. Germline V gives CDR1 LNHNV, CDR2 YYDKDF (reference sequence). This PCR relied on a set of 60 Vbeta primers and 13 Jbeta primers. Sequencing was performed with immunoSEQ multiplex PCR; in TCRdb, only in-frame clones are kept and a portion is missing. The table has some 110,000 clones, around four fifths seen once. The sample belongs to a study of cytomegalovirus exposure and HLA in healthy donors. Overall study findings and caveats: In an earlier analysis, in under 700 donors, most V segments appeared productive either ~87% or ~30% of the time.

The origin of this receptor is a man over 45 in good health and CMV-seronegative. What was sequenced was PBMCs. The chain joins TRBV15 to TRBJ2-2; 9 nucleotides line up with TRBD2. CDR3 protein: CATSRDLGLARAGELFF. The DNA for the CDR3 is TGTGCCACCAGCAGAGATCTTGGACTAGCGCGAGCCGGGGAGCTGTTTTTT. Full variable domain (missing parts from reference TRBV15 and TRBJ2-2): DAMVIQNPRYQVTQFGKPVTLSCSQTLNHNVMYWYQQKSSQAPKLLFHYYDKDFNNEADTPDNFQSRRPNTSFCFLDIRSPGLGDTAMYLCATSRDLGLARAGELFFGEGSRLTVL.